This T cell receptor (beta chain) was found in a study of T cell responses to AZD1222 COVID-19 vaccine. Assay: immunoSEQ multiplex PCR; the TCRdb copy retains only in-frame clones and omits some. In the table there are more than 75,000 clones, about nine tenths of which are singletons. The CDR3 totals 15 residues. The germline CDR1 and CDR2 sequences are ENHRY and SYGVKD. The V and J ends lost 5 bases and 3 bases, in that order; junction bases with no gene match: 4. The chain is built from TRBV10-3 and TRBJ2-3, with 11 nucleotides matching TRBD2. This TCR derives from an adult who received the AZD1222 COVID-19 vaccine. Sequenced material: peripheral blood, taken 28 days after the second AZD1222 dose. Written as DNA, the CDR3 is TGTGCCATCAGTCTGGGACTAGCGGAGACAGATACGCAGTATTTT. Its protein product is CAISLGLAETDTQYF.